The 32 T cell receptor beta chains below come from one sample, sequenced in a study of shared clonotypes between healthy human individuals. Clones were sequenced by immunoSEQ multiplex PCR, and TCRdb holds only the in-frame ones, with some missing. Of roughly 320,000 clones listed, over 75% are singletons. Sequenced sample: memory CD8+ T cells sorted from blood. Subset reported: CD45RO+ cells pooled with CCR7-negative TemRA cells. The receptors were gathered from a man between 18 and 29 years old in good health.

This clone was counted only a few times. The chain couples TRBV6-1 to TRBJ1-1; D is undetermined. This CDR3 comprises 14 residues. Trimming removed 1 base at V and 0 bases at J, with 6 bases between. The germline gives CDR1 MNHNS, CDR2 SASEGT. The CDR3 loop reads CASSEDKMNTEAFF. The DNA of the CDR3 is TGTGCCAGCAGTGAAGACAAGATGAACACTGAAGCTTTCTTT.

The chain combines TRBV2 with TRBJ2-7; D gene uncertain. CDR3 length: 12 residues. V lost 3 bases and J lost 4, with 7 bases in between. In germline, CDR1 is SNHLY, CDR2 FYNNEI. This chain's CDR3 is CASSEESYEQYF. Written as DNA, the CDR3 is TGTGCCAGCAGTGAGGAGTCGTACGAGCAGTACTTC.

The V and J genes are TRBV27 and TRBJ2-7; TRBD2 agrees at 11 bases. The CDR3 runs 16 residues. The J segment lost 2 bases and the V segment lost 0 bases, leaving 3 bases of the junction unmatched. Germline V gene sequence: CDR1 MNHEY, CDR2 SMNVEV (reference sequence). This CDR3 is CASSLSAGLAAYEQYF. In nucleotides, the CDR3 is TGTGCCAGCAGTTTATCCGCGGGACTAGCGGCCTACGAGCAGTACTTC.

The CDR3 here is CASSVAEEAPTYEQYF. CDR3 in DNA: TGTGCCAGCAGCGTAGCTGAAGAAGCACCGACCTACGAGCAGTACTTC. V gene TRBV9 combines with J gene TRBJ2-7; D not certain. CDR1 and CDR2 from the germline V gene are SGDLS and YYNGEE. The V gene lost 0 bases and the J gene lost 2 bases, with 15 bases spanning the gap. This CDR3 spans 16 amino acids.

The chain has TRBV5-1 and TRBJ2-7; the D call may be TRBD1 or TRBD2 (5 bases each). Trimming took off 3 bases at V and 3 bases at J, with 13 bases between the two ends. This CDR3 has 14 amino acids. Germline V gene lookup returns CDR1 SGHRS and CDR2 YFSETQ. The CDR3 DNA is TGCGCCAGCAGCTCCCGGGACGGGGTCTACGAGCAGTACTTC. Protein product: CASSSRDGVYEQYF.

This clone came up a few times. As DNA, the CDR3 is TGTGCCAGCAGCGACGGGACACCACAAGCCTACGAGCAGTACTTC. Translating gives CASSDGTPQAYEQYF. This rearrangement joins TRBV6-5 to TRBJ2-7; D might be TRBD1 (6 bases). The CDR3 runs to 15 residues. The V and J ends lost 6 bases and 2 bases respectively, with 17 bases between them. CDR1 is MNHEY, CDR2 SVGAGI, per germline.

The V call is TRBV10-2, the J call TRBJ2-7, with D perhaps assigned TRBD1 or TRBD2 (6 bases each). The CDR3 loop spans 14 amino acids. Germline CDR1 reads WSHSY; CDR2 reads SAAADI. V was pared by 8 bases and J by 3 bases, with 17 bases between. CDR3: CASRGPSWDYEQYF. As DNA, the CDR3 is TGCGCCAGCCGGGGGCCGAGTTGGGACTACGAGCAGTACTTC.

This clone came up once. The DNA of the CDR3 is TGTGCCAGCAGTCATAACTACGAGCAGTACTTC. As protein: CASSHNYEQYF. The chain joins TRBV27 to TRBJ2-7; unclear D gene. In germline, CDR1 is MNHEY, CDR2 SMNVEV (reference sequence). The CDR3 covers 11 residues. V was cut by 5 bases and J by 3 bases, with 5 bases left in between.

V and J are TRBV6-1 and TRBJ2-7, with unresolved D. Germline V gene data show CDR1 as MNHNS and CDR2 as SASEGT. The CDR3 covers 11 residues. Trimming shortened V by 7 bases and J by 4 bases, and 8 bases separated the two germline ends. CDR3 region: CASMISYEQYF. The CDR3 bases are TGTGCCAGCATGATCAGTTACGAGCAGTACTTC.

This rearrangement joins TRBV27 to TRBJ2-6; TRBD1 matches at 7 bases. The ends lost 6 bases at V and 2 bases at J; junction bases unmatched: 4. Germline lookup yields CDR1 MNHEY and CDR2 SMNVEV (reference sequence). The CDR3 sequence is 15 residues long. The CDR3 reads CASRLQGTGANVLTF. CDR3 coding DNA: TGTGCCAGCAGATTACAGGGGACTGGGGCCAACGTCCTGACTTTC.

This clone came up once. The rearrangement uses TRBV30 and TRBJ1-6; D gene uncertain. V was pared by 4 bases and J by 6 bases, with 13 bases between. Germline CDR1 GTSNPN, CDR2 SVGIG (reference sequence). The CDR3 has 14 amino acids. CDR3 bases: TGTGCCTGGAAAAGTCGGTGGGGTAATTCACCCCTCCACTTT. It yields the protein CAWKSRWGNSPLHF.

The CDR3 nucleotides read TGTGCCAGCAGCAAGCCCCATGGGGACAGCCGGAACACCGGGGAGCTGTTTTTT. Its translation: CASSKPHGDSRNTGELFF. The rearrangement joins TRBV21-1 to TRBJ2-2; TRBD1, as called in the table, went unchecked against the DNA. TRBV21-1 corresponds to a pseudogene. This CDR3 is 18 amino acids long.

This sequence joins TRBV7-9 and TRBJ2-5, with D maybe TRBD2 (6 bases). V lost 4 bases to trimming and J lost 0 bases, with 24 bases between them. The CDR3 loop spans 19 amino acids. The germline V gene has CDR1 SEHNR and CDR2 FQNEAQ (reference sequence). Here the CDR3 reads CASSSRDLQPGGYQETQYF. CDR3 nucleotide sequence: TGTGCCAGCAGCTCCCGGGACCTACAGCCTGGGGGGTACCAAGAGACCCAGTACTTC.

The rearrangement links TRBV7-9 to TRBJ1-2; TRBD1 is a possible D gene (6 bases). V was shortened by 3 bases and J by 0 bases, with 11 bases between the two germline ends. Germline assignment: CDR1 SEHNR and CDR2 FQNEAQ (reference sequence). The CDR3 runs 15 residues. The CDR3 DNA reads as TGTGCCAGCAGCTTGCGGACAGAAACTAACTATGGCTACACCTTC. Translated: CASSLRTETNYGYTF.

The rearrangement uses TRBV27 and TRBJ2-1; D possibly corresponds to TRBD1 (6 bases). V was trimmed by 8 bases and J by 2 bases, leaving 13 bases between them. This CDR3 spans 14 amino acids. CDR1 is MNHEY and CDR2 is SMNVEV in the germline V gene (reference sequence). In DNA, the CDR3 is TGTGCCAGCGGGCTACAGGGAACCTACAATGAGCAGTTCTTC. It is translated as CASGLQGTYNEQFF.

This chain connects TRBV27 to TRBJ2-3, with 8 bases that match TRBD1. The CDR3 is made up of 16 amino acids. The trim removed 2 bases at V and 2 bases at J, leaving 6 bases unmatched. Germline V gene data show CDR1 as MNHEY and CDR2 as SMNVEV (reference sequence). The CDR3 here is CASSLTTGDPTDTQYF. CDR3 sequence (DNA): TGTGCCAGCAGTTTAACGACAGGGGACCCCACAGATACGCAGTATTTT.

The V call is TRBV5-1, the J call TRBJ2-7; no clear D gene. The V and J ends lost 3 bases and 2 bases respectively, with 9 bases between them. CDR3 length equals 13 residues. Germline loops: CDR1 SGHRS, CDR2 YFSETQ. CDR3 protein: CASSSDSPYEQYF. The CDR3, as DNA: TGCGCCAGCAGCTCCGACTCCCCCTACGAGCAGTACTTC. Filled out from reference TRBV5-1 and TRBJ2-7, the complete variable domain reads KAGVTQTPRYLIKTRGQQVTLSCSPISGHRSVSWYQQTPGQGLQFLFEYFSETQRNKGNFPGRFSGRQFSNSRSEMNVSTLELGDSALYLCASSSDSPYEQYFGPGTRLTVT.

The V call is TRBV27, the J call TRBJ2-7; no reliable D call. The germline CDR1 and CDR2 sequences are MNHEY and SMNVEV (reference sequence). The CDR3 has 15 amino acids. The germline V and J ends were trimmed by 3 bases and 2 bases, with 14 bases remaining between them. The chain's CDR3 is CASSFSLGYPYEQYF. The CDR3 DNA reads TGTGCCAGCAGTTTCTCTCTCGGCTACCCCTACGAGCAGTACTTC.

This chain joins TRBV4-1 and TRBJ2-3; maybe TRBD2 (6 bases). V gave up 4 bases and J gave up 2 bases, with 13 bases separating them. The germline CDR1 and CDR2 sequences are MGHRA and YSYEKL. CDR3 length equals 15 residues. CDR3 loop: CASSPRDFDTDTQYF. CDR3 in DNA: TGCGCCAGCAGCCCCCGGGACTTCGACACAGATACGCAGTATTTT.

The genes are TRBV6-5 and TRBJ2-7, with D unclear. Trimming took off 0 bases at V and 7 bases at J, with 10 bases between the two ends. The CDR3 is 13 amino acids. Germline V gene lookup returns CDR1 MNHEY and CDR2 SVGAGI. The CDR3 loop is CASSYSSPGEQYF. DNA for the CDR3: TGTGCCAGCAGTTACTCATCCCCCGGGGAGCAGTACTTC.

This clone was counted at least ten times. The junction and the germline gene differ at one end; a read error may be behind it. Other nucleotide sequences in the sample specify the same CDR3. The CDR3 protein is CASSPRPGELFF. DNA for the CDR3: TGTGCTAGCAGCCCCAGGCCCGGGGAGCTGTTTTTT. The rearrangement joins TRBV7-7 to TRBJ2-2, with D unresolved. Germline V gene data show CDR1 as SSHAT and CDR2 as FNYEAQ (reference sequence). The CDR3 is 12 residues long.

The table lists this clone with many counts. The same CDR3 arises from other DNA sequences in this sample as well. This chain connects TRBV9 to TRBJ2-2; D might be TRBD1 (6 bases). Trimming cost V 0 bases and J 4 bases, with 10 bases left between them. The CDR3 covers 15 residues. Germline V lookup: CDR1 SGDLS, CDR2 YYNGEE. Here the CDR3 reads CASSVETGATGELFF. Written as DNA, the CDR3 is TGTGCCAGCAGCGTAGAGACAGGAGCCACCGGGGAGCTGTTTTTT.

This clone was seen a single time. Other DNA sequences in the sample encode the same CDR3. The chain joins TRBV11-2 to TRBJ2-1; D remains unclear. Trimming left V 1 base short and J 8 bases short, with 3 bases between. The CDR3 extends over 11 amino acids. The germline V gene has CDR1 SGHAT and CDR2 FQNNGV. The CDR3 loop reads CASSLGYEQFF. CDR3 in DNA: TGTGCCAGCAGCTTAGGCTATGAGCAGTTCTTC.

This clone has a count of ten or more. This rearrangement joins TRBV7-9 to TRBJ1-2; D might be TRBD1 (5 bases). Germline CDR1 reads SEHNR; CDR2 reads FQNEAQ (reference sequence). V was cut by 0 bases and J by 2 bases, with 22 bases left in between. The CDR3 length is 19 residues. The CDR3 sequence is CASSLAVIRSQGTNYGYTF. The CDR3 region has the DNA TGTGCCAGCAGCTTAGCAGTGATTCGGTCGCAGGGTACGAACTATGGCTACACCTTC.

The chain uses TRBV15 and TRBJ2-5; no definite D call. The length of the CDR3 is 19 residues. V was pared by 0 bases and J by 0 bases, with 20 bases between. Germline CDR1 reads LNHNV; CDR2 reads YYDKDF (reference sequence). The CDR3 DNA reads TGTGCCACCAGCAGAGATTTGTCACACCGTCCGCCTTACCAAGAGACCCAGTACTTC. Amino acid sequence: CATSRDLSHRPPYQETQYF.

The J gene is TRBJ2-7, the V gene TRBV6-6; D perhaps matches TRBD1 (5 bases). The CDR3 sequence is 14 residues long. The germline CDR1 and CDR2 sequences are MNHNY and SVGAGI (reference sequence). V gave up 0 bases and J gave up 4 bases, with 10 bases separating them. The CDR3 region has the DNA TGTGCCAGCAGTTACTCGGGGCCTGGGTACGAGCAGTACTTC. It codes for CASSYSGPGYEQYF.

Remarks on this clone: This sample includes further DNA sequences coding for the same CDR3. V usage is TRBV27 and J usage is TRBJ1-1; D not resolved. Germline CDR1 is MNHEY and CDR2 is SMNVEV (reference sequence). V was pared by 2 bases and J by 2 bases, with 6 bases between. The CDR3 is 13 amino acids. The CDR3 region is CASSLTLNTEAFF. The CDR3 DNA reads as TGTGCCAGCAGTTTAACCCTAAACACTGAAGCTTTCTTT.

The gene calls are TRBV2 and TRBJ2-3; perhaps D is TRBD1 or TRBD2 (5 bases each). V lost 8 bases and J 0 bases, leaving 21 bases between the germline ends. Germline values: CDR1 SNHLY, CDR2 FYNNEI. The CDR3 length is 17 residues. This CDR3 reads CASDGALSAPSTDTQYF. CDR3 in DNA: TGTGCCAGCGATGGGGCCCTTAGCGCCCCTAGCACAGATACGCAGTATTTT. The whole variable domain, filled in from reference TRBV2 and TRBJ2-3, reads EPEVTQTPSHQVTQMGQEVILRCVPISNHLYFYWYRQILGQKVEFLVSFYNNEISEKSEIFDDQFSVERPDGSNFTLKIRSTKLEDSAMYFCASDGALSAPSTDTQYFGPGTRLTVL.

The V and J genes are TRBV5-6 and TRBJ2-2, with no clear D. Trimming pared 1 base from V and 4 bases from J, leaving 11 bases between. In germline, CDR1 is SGHDT, CDR2 YYEEEE. This CDR3 contains 15 residues. The DNA for the CDR3 is TGTGCCAGCAGCTTGTGGTTGGACCCCACCGGGGAGCTGTTTTTT. This gives the protein CASSLWLDPTGELFF.

Worth noting for this clone: Its ends do not fully match the called genes, so a read error is possible. The V and J genes are TRBV10-1 and TRBJ2-3; 7 bases map to TRBD2. The CDR3 is 13 residues long. Germline values: CDR1 WNHNN, CDR2 SYGVQD (reference sequence). CDR3 sequence reads: CASSESYGGGLRF. CDR3 DNA sequence: TGCGCCAGCAGTGAGTCGTATGGCGGGGGACTTCGTTTT.

This rearrangement joins TRBV9 to TRBJ2-7; D gene unclear. The CDR3 is 12 amino acids. The germline V gene has CDR1 SGDLS and CDR2 YYNGEE. V was trimmed by 3 bases and J by 6 bases, leaving 10 bases between them. The CDR3 DNA follows: TGTGCCAGCAGCGCAGCTGTAGGCGAGCAGTACTTC. Amino acid sequence: CASSAAVGEQYF.

The chain employs TRBV5-5 and TRBJ2-7; D tentatively fits TRBD1 or TRBD2 (5 bases each). The CDR3 extends over 13 amino acids. The germline gives CDR1 SGHKS, CDR2 YYEKEE (reference sequence). The V end was cut by 4 bases, the J end by 4 bases, with 12 bases between. CDR3 nucleotides: TGTGCCAGCAGCCCCGGGACCGCTTACGAGCAGTACTTC. Amino acids: CASSPGTAYEQYF.